The 12 T cell receptor beta chains presented below share a single source sample, sequenced in a study of CD8 T cells in Susac syndrome. About 0.45 to 1 ug RNA was reverse transcribed with random hexamers. TCRdb ran MiXCR on the immunoSEQ multiplex PCR reads and lists one entry per CDR3 protein. Of roughly 200,000 distinct CDR3 sequences in the sample, around 94% are singletons; the top ten hold about 0.1%. The material sequenced was CD4+ T cells from PBMCs. Source of these receptors: a human donor with Susac syndrome.

CDR3 region: CASSFFSYEQYF. The DNA of the CDR3 is TGTGCCAGCAGCTTCTTTTCCTACGAGCAGTACTTC. The V and J genes are TRBV12-3 or TRBV12-4 and TRBJ2-7, with D uncertain. The CDR3 contains 12 residues. The V end lost 6 bases, the J end lost 1 base, and 7 bases lay between the germline ends.

This clonotype was counted a single time. V and J are TRBV30 and TRBJ2-7; TRBD1 is a possible D gene (6 bases). CDR3 length equals 13 residues. Trimming shortened V by 2 bases and J by 2 bases, and 10 bases separated the two germline ends. Per the germline V gene, CDR1 is GTSNPN and CDR2 is SVGIG (reference sequence). This CDR3 reads CAWSTTGTYEQYF. The DNA for the CDR3 is TGTGCCTGGAGTACCACAGGGACCTACGAGCAGTACTTC.

Only one count was recorded for this clonotype. The V and J genes are TRBV5-5 and TRBJ2-7, with 9 positions matching TRBD1. Unmatched junction bases numbered 1, after V lost 0 bases and J lost 3 bases. Per germline, CDR1 SGHKS and CDR2 YYEKEE (reference sequence). The CDR3 has 14 residues. CDR3: CASSLEDRGYEQYF. The CDR3 DNA sequence: TGTGCCAGCAGCTTGGAGGACAGGGGCTACGAGCAGTACTTC.

The V call is TRBV10-3, the J call TRBJ2-2, with D unclear. CDR3 length equals 14 residues. In germline, CDR1 is ENHRY, CDR2 SYGVKD. Trimming pared 4 bases from V and 6 bases from J, leaving 12 bases between. CDR3 nucleotides: TGTGCCATCAGTGTGGACCCCGAGGCCGGGGAGCTGTTTTTT. This encodes CAISVDPEAGELFF.

V is TRBV4-1 and J is TRBJ2-6; no definite D call. This CDR3 is 15 amino acids long. Germline lookup yields CDR1 MGHRA and CDR2 YSYEKL. Trimming took off 0 bases at V and 2 bases at J, with 5 bases between the two ends. The CDR3 reads CASSQDYPGANVLTF. The CDR3 DNA sequence: TGCGCCAGCAGCCAAGATTACCCTGGGGCCAACGTCCTGACTTTC.

This sequence joins TRBV6-2 or TRBV6-3 and TRBJ2-3; 10 nucleotides line up with TRBD2. Losses at the gene ends were 4 bases for V and 5 bases for J; bases not matched to a gene: 9. This CDR3 is 16 amino acids long. CDR1 and CDR2 (germline): MNHEY, SVGEGT. Here the CDR3 reads CASSSGRLAGGDTQYF. For the CDR3, the DNA is TGTGCCAGCAGTTCAGGGCGACTAGCGGGCGGAGATACGCAGTATTTT.

The chain carries TRBV20-1 and TRBJ2-7; D is perhaps TRBD2 (5 bases). Germline CDR1 and CDR2: DFQATT and SNEGSKA (reference sequence). Trimming cost V 3 bases and J 4 bases, with 13 bases left between them. The CDR3 runs to 13 residues. CDR3 coding DNA: TGCAGTGCTAGTTCCGGACCGGGGTACGAGCAGTACTTC. Translating it yields CSASSGPGYEQYF.

The rearrangement links TRBV7-2 to TRBJ2-5, with D tentatively TRBD1 (6 bases). Per the germline V gene, CDR1 is SGHTA and CDR2 is FQGNSA. The V end was cut by 3 bases, the J end by 4 bases, with 21 bases between. The CDR3 contains 17 residues. The CDR3 reads CASSLRQAILGIETQYF. The CDR3 DNA is TGTGCCAGCAGCTTGAGACAGGCAATACTAGGGATAGAGACCCAGTACTTC. The whole variable domain, remainder taken from reference TRBV7-2 and TRBJ2-5, is GAGVSQSPSNKVTEKGKDVELRCDPISGHTALYWYRQSLGQGLEFLIYFQGNSAPDKSGLPSDRFSAERTGGSVSTLTIQRTQQEDSAVYLCASSLRQAILGIETQYFGPGTRLLVL.

V and J are TRBV21-1 and TRBJ1-2; the D segment call TRBD1 is taken from the table without a DNA check. TRBV21-1 is annotated as a pseudogene. This CDR3 is built from 15 residues. For the CDR3, the DNA is TGTGCCAGCAGCAAATCGTACAGGGGCACCTATGGCTACACCTTC. This encodes CASSKSYRGTYGYTF.

J is TRBJ2-3 and V is TRBV7-2, with 9 bases fitting TRBD2. Germline CDR1 and CDR2: SGHTA and FQGNSA. CDR3 length: 16 residues. J lost 0 bases, V lost 6 bases, and 7 bases had no gene match. Here the CDR3 DNA reads TGTGCCAGCAGATTCGGACTAGCGTACAGCACAGATACGCAGTATTTT. Translated, it gives CASRFGLAYSTDTQYF.

This clonotype was seen more than once but under ten times. The V and J genes are TRBV5-6 and TRBJ2-7; TRBD2 matches at 8 bases. The germline gives CDR1 SGHDT, CDR2 YYEEEE. V lost 0 bases to trimming and J lost 2 bases; unmatched junction nucleotides: 4. The CDR3 consists of 15 residues. The DNA for the CDR3 is TGTGCCAGCAGCTTGGCCCAGCGGGAGACCTACGAGCAGTACTTC. It yields the protein CASSLAQRETYEQYF.

This rearrangement joins TRBV7-8 to TRBJ2-1; D gene uncertain. The germline V gene encodes CDR1 SGHVS and CDR2 FQNEAQ. The CDR3 has 16 amino acids. The germline V and J ends were trimmed by 1 base and 5 bases, with 15 bases remaining between them. The CDR3 DNA follows: TGTGCCAGCAGCTTAGGCTTAGGGCGTCGGAACAATGAGCAGTTCTTC. This sequence encodes CASSLGLGRRNNEQFF.